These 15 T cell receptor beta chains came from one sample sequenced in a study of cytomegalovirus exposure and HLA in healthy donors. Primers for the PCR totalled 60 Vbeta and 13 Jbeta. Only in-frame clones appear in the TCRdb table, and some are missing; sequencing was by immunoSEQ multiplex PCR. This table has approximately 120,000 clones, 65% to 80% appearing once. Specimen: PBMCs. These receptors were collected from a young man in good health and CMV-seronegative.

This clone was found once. CDR3 in amino acids: CASSLAGRDSGELFF. The CDR3 DNA follows: TGCGCCAGCAGCTTGGCCGGCAGGGACTCCGGGGAGCTGTTTTTT. The chain employs TRBV5-1 and TRBJ2-2, with D maybe TRBD2 (6 bases). The CDR3 runs 15 residues. The germline CDR1 and CDR2 sequences are SGHRS and YFSETQ. Trimming stripped 0 bases from V and 6 bases from J, with 12 bases between.

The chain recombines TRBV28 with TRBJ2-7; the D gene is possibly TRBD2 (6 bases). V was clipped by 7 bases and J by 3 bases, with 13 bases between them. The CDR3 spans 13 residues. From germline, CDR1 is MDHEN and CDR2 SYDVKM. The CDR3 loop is CASIPGGNYEQYF. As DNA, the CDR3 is TGTGCCAGCATCCCGGGCGGGAACTACGAGCAGTACTTC.

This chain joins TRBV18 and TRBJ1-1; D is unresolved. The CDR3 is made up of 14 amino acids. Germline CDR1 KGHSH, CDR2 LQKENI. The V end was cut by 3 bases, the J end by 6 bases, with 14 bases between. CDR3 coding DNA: TGTGCCAGCTCACCGGACTTCTTAAGGGCTGAAGCTTTCTTT. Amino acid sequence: CASSPDFLRAEAFF.

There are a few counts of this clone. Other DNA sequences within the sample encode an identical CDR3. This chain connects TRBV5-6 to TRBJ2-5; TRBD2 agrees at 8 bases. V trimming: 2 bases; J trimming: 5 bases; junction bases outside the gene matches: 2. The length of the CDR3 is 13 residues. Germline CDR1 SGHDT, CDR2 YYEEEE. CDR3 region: CASSLGGGETQYF. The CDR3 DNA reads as TGTGCCAGCAGCTTAGGCGGGGGGGAGACCCAGTACTTC. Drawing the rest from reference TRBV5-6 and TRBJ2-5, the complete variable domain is DAGVTQSPTHLIKTRGQQVTLRCSPKSGHDTVSWYQQALGQGPQFIFQYYEEEERQRGNFPDRFSGHQFPNYSSELNVNALLLGDSALYLCASSLGGGETQYFGPGTRLLVL.

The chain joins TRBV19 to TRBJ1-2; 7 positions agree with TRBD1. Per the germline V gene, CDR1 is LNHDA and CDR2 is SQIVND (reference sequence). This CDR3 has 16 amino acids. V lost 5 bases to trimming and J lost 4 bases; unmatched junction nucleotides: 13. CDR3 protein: CASSHRTGRRGYGYTF. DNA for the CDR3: TGTGCCAGTAGTCACCGGACAGGTCGGCGGGGCTATGGCTACACCTTC.

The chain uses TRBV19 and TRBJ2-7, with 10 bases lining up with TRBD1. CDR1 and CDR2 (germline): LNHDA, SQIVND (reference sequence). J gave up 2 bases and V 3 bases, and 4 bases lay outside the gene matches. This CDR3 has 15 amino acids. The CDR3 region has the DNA TGTGCCAGTAGTATCCGGGACAGGGGTCCCTACGAGCAGTACTTC. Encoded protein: CASSIRDRGPYEQYF.

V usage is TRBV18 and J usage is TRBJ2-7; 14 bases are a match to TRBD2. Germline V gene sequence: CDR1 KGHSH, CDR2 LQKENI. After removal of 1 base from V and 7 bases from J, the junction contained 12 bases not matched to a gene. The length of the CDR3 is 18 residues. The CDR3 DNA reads TGTGCCAGCTCACCACTCGGACTAGCGGGAGGCCAGGGGGGAGAGCAGTACTTC. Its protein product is CASSPLGLAGGQGGEQYF.

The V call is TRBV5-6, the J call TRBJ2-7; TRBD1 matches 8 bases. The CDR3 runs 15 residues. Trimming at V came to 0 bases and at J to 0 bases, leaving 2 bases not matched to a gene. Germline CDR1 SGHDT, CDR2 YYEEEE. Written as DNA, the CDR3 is TGTGCCAGCAGCTTGGGGGACAGGTCCTCCTACGAGCAGTACTTC. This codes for CASSLGDRSSYEQYF.

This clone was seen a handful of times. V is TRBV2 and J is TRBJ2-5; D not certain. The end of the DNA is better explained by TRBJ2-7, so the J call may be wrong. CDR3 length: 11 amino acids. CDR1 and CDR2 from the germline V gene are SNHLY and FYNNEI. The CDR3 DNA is TGTGCCAGCAGCTGGTACTACGAGCAGTACTTC. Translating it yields CASSWYYEQYF.

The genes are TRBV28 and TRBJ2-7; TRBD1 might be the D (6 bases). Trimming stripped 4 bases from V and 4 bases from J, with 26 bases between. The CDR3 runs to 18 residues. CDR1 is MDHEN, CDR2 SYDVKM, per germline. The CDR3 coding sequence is TGTGCCAGCAGTTGGGGGATCGGCAGGGGAAAGAAGGGGTACGAGCAGTACTTC. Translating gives CASSWGIGRGKKGYEQYF.

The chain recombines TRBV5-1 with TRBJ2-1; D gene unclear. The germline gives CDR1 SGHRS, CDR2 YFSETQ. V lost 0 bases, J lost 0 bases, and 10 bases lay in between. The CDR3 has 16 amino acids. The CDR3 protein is CASSLGQISSYNEQFF. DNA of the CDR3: TGCGCCAGCAGCTTGGGTCAAATTAGCTCCTACAATGAGCAGTTCTTC. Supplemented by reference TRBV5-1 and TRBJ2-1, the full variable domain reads KAGVTQTPRYLIKTRGQQVTLSCSPISGHRSVSWYQQTPGQGLQFLFEYFSETQRNKGNFPGRFSGRQFSNSRSEMNVSTLELGDSALYLCASSLGQISSYNEQFFGPGTRLTVL.

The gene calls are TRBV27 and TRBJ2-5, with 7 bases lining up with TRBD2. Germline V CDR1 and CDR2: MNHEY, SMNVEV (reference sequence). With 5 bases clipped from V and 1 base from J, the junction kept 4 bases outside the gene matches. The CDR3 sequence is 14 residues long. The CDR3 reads CASSSLAAQETQYF. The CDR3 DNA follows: TGTGCCAGCAGTAGTCTAGCGGCCCAAGAGACCCAGTACTTC.

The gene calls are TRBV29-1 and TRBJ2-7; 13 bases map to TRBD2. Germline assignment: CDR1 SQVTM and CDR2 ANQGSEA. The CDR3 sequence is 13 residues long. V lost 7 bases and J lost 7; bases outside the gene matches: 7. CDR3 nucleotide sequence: TGCAGCGAGACACCGGGACTAGCGGGAGAGCAGTACTTC. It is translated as CSETPGLAGEQYF.

CDR3 loop: CSVDRPGAEAFF. CDR3 bases: TGCAGCGTTGACAGACCCGGAGCTGAAGCTTTCTTT. The chain has TRBV29-1 and TRBJ1-1; D gene ambiguous. Between the trimmed V and J ends, which lost 3 bases and 6 bases, there was a span of 11 bases. The CDR3 length is 12 residues. The germline CDR1 and CDR2 sequences are SQVTM and ANQGSEA.

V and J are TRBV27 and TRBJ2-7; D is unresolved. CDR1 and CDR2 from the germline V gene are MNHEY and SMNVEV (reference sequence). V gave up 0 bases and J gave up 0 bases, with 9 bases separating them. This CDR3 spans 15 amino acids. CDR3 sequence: CASSLSALPSYEQYF. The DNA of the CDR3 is TGTGCCAGCAGTTTATCAGCACTTCCCTCCTACGAGCAGTACTTC.